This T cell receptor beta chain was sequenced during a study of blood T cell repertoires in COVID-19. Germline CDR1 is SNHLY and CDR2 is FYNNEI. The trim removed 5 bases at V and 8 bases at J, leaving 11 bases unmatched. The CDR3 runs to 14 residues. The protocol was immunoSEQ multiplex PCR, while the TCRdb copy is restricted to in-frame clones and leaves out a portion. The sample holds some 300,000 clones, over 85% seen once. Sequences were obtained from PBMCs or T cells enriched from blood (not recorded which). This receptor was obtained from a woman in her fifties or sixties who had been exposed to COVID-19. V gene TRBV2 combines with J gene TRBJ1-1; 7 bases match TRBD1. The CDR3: CASSKNRDSKEAFF. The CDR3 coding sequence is TGTGCCAGCAGTAAAAACCGGGACAGCAAGGAAGCTTTCTTT.